This T cell receptor (beta chain) was documented in a study of regulatory T cells in long-lasting Graves disease. Background on the study: Patients with persistent Graves' disease had over 5 years of antithyroid drugs and persistent TSH receptor antibodies. General study results and limits: Sharing of public clonotypes was greater in persistent patients (around 2,500) than in new patients (roughly 970). Segments TRBV28, TRBJ1-2 and TRBJ2-5 showed preferential usage in persistent disease.

iRepertoire HTBI primers and Arm-PCR of CDR3 regions built TCR beta libraries. In TCRdb, the multiplex PCR reads were re-called with MiXCR into one record per CDR3 protein. The sample consists of about 660,000 distinct CDR3 sequences, around 30% of them appearing once. Trimming stripped 3 bases from V and 4 bases from J, with 10 bases between. Germline CDR1 and CDR2: DFQATT and SNEGSKA (reference sequence). This CDR3 is built from 13 residues. This clonotype showed up just a few times. Antigen: not known. Described time point: persistent/refractory GD, antithyroid drugs over 5 years with positive TRAb. Isolated PBMC RNA provided the starting material for the TCR library.

The sequence came from a female donor with Graves disease. This material consisted of peripheral blood mononuclear cells (PBMCs), taken when the disease was refractory, from a patient treated with antithyroid drugs. The rearrangement links TRBV20-1 to TRBJ1-5; D is possibly TRBD1 (6 bases). The CDR3 region is CSASEGVNQPQHF. The CDR3 DNA sequence: TGCAGTGCTAGCGAGGGGGTGAATCAGCCCCAGCATTTT.